One sample yielded the 9 T cell receptor beta chains listed below, sequenced in a study of vaccination and CD4 T cells after COVID-19. Treatment given: roughly nine-day PBMC culture with coronavirus spike peptide pools or control peptides (ViraFEST assay). With the Oncomine TCR Beta short-read assay, DNA from cultured CD4+ T cells was sequenced. TCRdb reanalysed the PCR reads using MiXCR and keeps one entry per CDR3 protein. The data contain fewer than 15,000 distinct CDR3 sequences, 28% of them seen just once; the ten biggest clones take up around a sixth. Their antigens remain unidentified. Specimen: cultured CD4+ T cells from blood. The origin of the receptors is a human donor with COVID-19.

The J gene is TRBJ2-7, the V gene TRBV12-3 or TRBV12-4; 11 positions match TRBD1. With V trimmed by 3 bases and J by 3 bases, 7 bases remained unmatched. The CDR3 consists of 16 residues. The CDR3 protein is CASSFRTGGSYYEQYF. CDR3 sequence (DNA): TGTGCCAGCAGTTTTCGGACAGGGGGCTCTTACTACGAGCAGTACTTC.

The chain joins TRBV28 to TRBJ2-5; possibly TRBD1 or TRBD2 for D (5 bases each). The V end was cut by 3 bases, the J end by 4 bases, with 15 bases between. The CDR3 extends over 15 amino acids. In germline, CDR1 is MDHEN, CDR2 SYDVKM. The CDR3 DNA follows: TGTGCCAGCAGTTTCGGGCAGGGAGCCACAGAGACCCAGTACTTC. Its protein product is CASSFGQGATETQYF.

Concerning this clonotype itself: A much larger clone lies a single base off, so this may be a read error. The CDR3 DNA is TGTGTCTCCGCCCCCGGGACAGGGAAACAGCCCCAGCATTTT. It encodes CVSAPGTGKQPQHF. The chain combines TRBV15 with TRBJ1-5, with 9 bases identical to TRBD1. Germline values: CDR1 LNHNV, CDR2 YYDKDF (reference sequence). The CDR3 totals 14 residues.

The chain combines TRBV7-3 with TRBJ2-6; D possibly matches TRBD1 or TRBD2 (7 bases each). Looked up from germline, CDR1 is SGHTA and CDR2 is FQGTGA. V was trimmed by 5 bases and J by 1 base, leaving 21 bases between them. This CDR3 has 19 residues. This CDR3 is CASSAIPQGGLSGANVLTF. The CDR3 DNA is TGTGCCAGCAGCGCAATTCCTCAGGGGGGGTTATCTGGGGCCAACGTCCTGACTTTC.

This clonotype was seen only a few times. The genes are TRBV7-2 and TRBJ2-6, with D possibly TRBD1 on 6 matching bases. V gave up 6 bases and J gave up 1 base, with 22 bases separating them. The CDR3 runs to 19 residues. Germline V lookup: CDR1 SGHTA, CDR2 FQGNSA. The CDR3 DNA follows: TGTGCCAGCAGTCACTTCCGGTTAATAGGGGGATCTGGGGCCAACGTCCTGACTTTC. Translation: CASSHFRLIGGSGANVLTF.

This clonotype was seen more than once but under ten times. CDR3 in DNA: TGTGCCAGCAGCAGTGAACAGGGGAGCTCCTATAATTCACCCCTCCACTTT. It encodes CASSSEQGSSYNSPLHF. This sequence joins TRBV7-8 and TRBJ1-6; 7 positions agree with TRBD1. After removal of 5 bases from V and 0 bases from J, the junction contained 7 bases not matched to a gene. Germline V gene lookup returns CDR1 SGHVS and CDR2 FQNEAQ. The CDR3 sequence is 17 residues long.

This clonotype was seen a handful of times. The chain employs TRBV6-1 and TRBJ2-7; D gene ambiguous. Trimming removed 7 bases from V and 4 bases from J, with 14 bases in between. Germline V gene sequence: CDR1 MNHNS, CDR2 SASEGT. The CDR3 has 13 residues. CDR3: CASTSGSGYEQYF. As DNA, the CDR3 is TGTGCCAGCACCTCCGGATCCGGGTACGAGCAGTACTTC.

The chain couples TRBV6-1 to TRBJ1-3; the D gene is possibly TRBD1 (5 bases). The CDR3 spans 15 residues. Trimming left V 6 bases short and J 6 bases short, with 18 bases between. Germline V lookup: CDR1 MNHNS, CDR2 SASEGT. CDR3 sequence reads: CASRSTGARENTIYF. The CDR3 DNA follows: TGTGCCAGCAGGTCTACAGGAGCTAGAGAAAACACCATATATTTT.

The chain carries TRBV27 and TRBJ2-1, with 7 bases matching TRBD2. The V gene end was trimmed by 3 bases and the J gene end by 12 bases; junction bases not matched to a gene: 11. CDR3 size: 14 residues. The V gene's germline CDR1 is MNHEY and CDR2 SMNVEV (reference sequence). CDR3 sequence: CASSLSRLADGQFF. In DNA form, the CDR3 reads TGTGCCAGCAGTTTGTCGCGACTAGCCGATGGGCAGTTCTTC.